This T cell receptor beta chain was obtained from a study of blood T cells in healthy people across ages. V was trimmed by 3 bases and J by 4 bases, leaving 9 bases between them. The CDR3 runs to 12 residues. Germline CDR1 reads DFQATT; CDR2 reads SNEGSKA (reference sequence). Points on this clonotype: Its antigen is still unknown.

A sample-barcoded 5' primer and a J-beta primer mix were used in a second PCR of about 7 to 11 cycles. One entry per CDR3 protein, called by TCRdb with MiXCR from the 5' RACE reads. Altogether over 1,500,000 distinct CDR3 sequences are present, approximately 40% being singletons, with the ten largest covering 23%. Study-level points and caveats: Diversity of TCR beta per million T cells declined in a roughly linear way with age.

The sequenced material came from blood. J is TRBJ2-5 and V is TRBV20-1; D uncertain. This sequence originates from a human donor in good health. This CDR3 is CSARRPPETQYF. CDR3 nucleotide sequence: TGCAGTGCTAGGAGGCCCCCAGAGACCCAGTACTTC.